The count of the clone carrying this TCR beta chain is one. Its antigen is currently unknown. This entry comes from a study of PD-1 blockade in classical Hodgkin lymphoma. Overall study: Intravenous nivolumab at 3 mg/kg was given to patients every 2 weeks. Study results and limitations: The study found complete responders had baseline diversity similar to newly diagnosed patients. Healthy donors reportedly exceeded newly diagnosed patients in baseline TCR diversity.

Each patient's relapse followed autologous stem cell transplantation, and brentuximab vedotin exposure varied. The CDR3 length is 12 residues. Germline CDR1 reads SQVTM; CDR2 reads ANQGSEA. V was cut by 0 bases and J by 3 bases, with 6 bases left in between. TCRdb keeps only in-frame clones here, not all; method: immunoSEQ multiplex PCR. The sample consists of roughly 12,000 clones, roughly 84% of them appearing once. This TCR derives from a human donor with classical Hodgkin lymphoma. The chain combines TRBV29-1 with TRBJ2-7; D is unresolved. Sample: peripheral blood mononuclear cells (PBMCs), taken at baseline. CDR3 protein: CSVEEDSYEQYF. The CDR3 coding sequence is TGCAGCGTTGAAGAGGATAGCTACGAGCAGTACTTC.